These 21 T cell receptor beta chains share one sample of origin, sequenced in a study of shared clonotypes between healthy human individuals (dated by TCRdb to 2018 to 2021). Libraries were prepared through the immunoSEQ multiplex PCR assay. Here the immuneACCESS table is served through TCRdb, limited to in-frame sequences with V and J called. Missing clones are a known gap in these copies; in checked studies unresolved V genes cover under half, and the rest lacks a known reason. For this sample the table gives about 660,000 clones, of which about 74% were detected only once. Over 1.5% of the sample is taken by the ten largest. The sample taken for sequencing was memory CD4+ T cells sorted from blood. The sample's cell subset or site label, in plain terms: CD45RA-negative fraction. The receptors originated from a woman between 25 and 40 years old in good health.

This clone was found a few times. The chain is built from TRBV28 and TRBJ2-7, with D perhaps TRBD1 or TRBD2 (5 bases each). This CDR3 spans 14 amino acids. The germline CDR1 and CDR2 sequences are MDHEN and SYDVKM. The V end lost 2 bases, the J end lost 6 bases, and 14 bases lay between the germline ends. As DNA, the CDR3 is TGTGCCAGCAGTTTACCAGGGTTCCTAGCCGAGCAGTACTTC. It specifies CASSLPGFLAEQYF.

To note about this clone: This is likely an artifact of a read error, given a far larger clone one base away. Different DNA sequences within this sample yield the same CDR3. The V and J genes are TRBV5-1 and TRBJ2-2; TRBD1 matches at 8 bases. CDR3 length equals 15 residues. Germline assignment: CDR1 SGHRS and CDR2 YFSETQ. After removal of 0 bases from V and 3 bases from J, the junction contained 1 base not matched to a gene. CDR3 bases: TGCGCCAGCAGCTTGGCGGACAGGGACACCGGGGAGCTGTTTTTT. Protein product: CASSLADRDTGELFF.

This clone was counted a few times. This sequence joins TRBV5-1 and TRBJ1-1; D ambiguous. Germline V gene data show CDR1 as SGHRS and CDR2 as YFSETQ. This CDR3 is 13 amino acids long. V was pared by 3 bases and J by 1 base, with 7 bases between. The CDR3 reads CASSSQKNTEAFF. In DNA form, the CDR3 reads TGCGCCAGCAGCTCCCAGAAGAACACTGAAGCTTTCTTT.

The chain links TRBV4-2 to TRBJ2-3; perhaps TRBD2 as D (6 bases). V gave up 4 bases and J gave up 4 bases, with 21 bases separating them. Germline V gene lookup returns CDR1 LGHNA and CDR2 YNFKEQ. CDR3 size: 17 residues. The CDR3 sequence: CASSLTAGGTRADTQYF. The CDR3 DNA reads as TGTGCCAGCAGCCTAACCGCGGGCGGGACCCGGGCAGATACGCAGTATTTT.

As regards this clone: Within the sample, other DNA sequences also encode this same CDR3. The chain has TRBV18 and TRBJ2-6; possibly TRBD2 for D (5 bases). Trimming cost V 6 bases and J 0 bases, with 12 bases left between them. Germline V CDR1 and CDR2: KGHSH, LQKENI. The CDR3 sequence is 16 residues long. The CDR3 nucleotides read TGTGCCAGCTCGCGGGCTCCAAGCTCTGGGGCCAACGTCCTGACTTTC. As protein: CASSRAPSSGANVLTF. The complete variable domain, with remaining parts taken from reference TRBV18 and TRBJ2-6, reads NAGVMQNPRHLVRRRGQEARLRCSPMKGHSHVYWYRQLPEEGLKFMVYLQKENIIDESGMPKERFSAEFPKEGPSILRIQQVVRGDSAAYFCASSRAPSSGANVLTFGAGSRLTVL.

The chain has TRBV19 and TRBJ2-5, with a possible D match to TRBD1 (6 bases). The J call is uncertain, as TRBJ2-7 better fits the DNA end. Looked up from germline, CDR1 is LNHDA and CDR2 is SQIVND (reference sequence). This CDR3 contains 14 residues. In DNA, the CDR3 is TGTGCCAGTAGTGCACAGGGTCGGGTCAACGAGCAGTACTTC. Protein: CASSAQGRVNEQYF.

V and J are TRBV5-1 and TRBJ2-1, with D perhaps TRBD1 or TRBD2 (5 bases each). Germline lookup yields CDR1 SGHRS and CDR2 YFSETQ. This CDR3 contains 15 residues. Trimming shortened V by 2 bases and J by 2 bases, and 11 bases separated the two germline ends. This chain's CDR3 is CASSLGDGAYNEQFF. The CDR3 region has the DNA TGCGCCAGCAGCTTAGGGGACGGCGCCTACAATGAGCAGTTCTTC.

This clone came up a few times. This chain uses TRBV27 with TRBJ1-1, with D hard to call. The CDR3 contains 15 residues. V lost 3 bases, J lost 1 base, and 12 bases lay in between. Germline V lookup: CDR1 MNHEY, CDR2 SMNVEV (reference sequence). The CDR3 loop reads CASSFSGYGNTEAFF. DNA for the CDR3: TGTGCCAGCAGTTTCTCTGGGTATGGGAACACTGAAGCTTTCTTT.

V gene TRBV7-8 combines with J gene TRBJ2-1; TRBD1 agrees at 8 bases. The germline V gene encodes CDR1 SGHVS and CDR2 FQNEAQ. There are 16 residues in the CDR3. Unmatched junction bases numbered 10, after V lost 3 bases and J lost 6 bases. This CDR3 is CASSLAGQGGGNEQFF. The CDR3 nucleotides are TGTGCCAGCAGCTTGGCAGGACAGGGTGGGGGCAATGAGCAGTTCTTC.

This clone was recorded a few times. The chain joins TRBV2 to TRBJ2-3; D call uncertain. CDR3 length: 15 amino acids. Germline V gene lookup returns CDR1 SNHLY and CDR2 FYNNEI. V dropped 6 bases and J dropped 0 bases, with 13 bases sitting between them. The CDR3 DNA reads TGTGCCAGCAGACCCACACCCTTTAGCACAGATACGCAGTATTTT. The encoded protein is CASRPTPFSTDTQYF.

The genes are TRBV1 and TRBJ2-1; TRBD2 is taken as the D call from the table, unchecked against the DNA. TRBV1 is reported as a pseudogene. The CDR3 sequence is 13 residues long. In nucleotides, the CDR3 is TGCACCAGCAGCCAAGACGGCTACAATGAGCAGTTCTTC. Translating it yields CTSSQDGYNEQFF.

This clone was seen once. J is TRBJ1-1 and V is TRBV7-9; D unclear. The CDR3 totals 13 residues. Germline loops: CDR1 SEHNR, CDR2 FQNEAQ (reference sequence). Between the trimmed V and J ends, which lost 3 bases and 6 bases, there was a span of 11 bases. CDR3: CASSFYGVPEAFF. In nucleotides, the CDR3 is TGTGCCAGCAGCTTCTATGGGGTCCCTGAAGCTTTCTTT.

The chain uses TRBV28 and TRBJ2-7, with a possible D match to TRBD1 (6 bases). The V gene's germline CDR1 is MDHEN and CDR2 SYDVKM. Trimming left V 9 bases short and J 2 bases short, with 8 bases between. The CDR3 extends over 11 amino acids. As DNA, the CDR3 is TGTGCCAGTACAGGGCCCTACGAGCAGTACTTC. As protein: CASTGPYEQYF.

This chain connects TRBV7-9 to TRBJ2-2; no clear D gene. Germline V gives CDR1 SEHNR, CDR2 FQNEAQ (reference sequence). This CDR3 has 17 residues. Deletions cut 3 bases from V and 3 bases from J, with 17 bases between. The CDR3: CASSFLGSTYYTGELFF. The CDR3 DNA is TGTGCCAGCAGCTTTCTGGGGTCAACGTATTACACCGGGGAGCTGTTTTTT.

This clone was detected only a few times. The chain employs TRBV18 and TRBJ1-1, with a tentative D call TRBD1 (6 bases). The germline gives CDR1 KGHSH, CDR2 LQKENI. The V gene lost 1 base and the J gene lost 5 bases, with 11 bases spanning the gap. CDR3 length equals 14 residues. The CDR3 nucleotides read TGTGCCAGCTCACCACAATCAGGGGATACTGAAGCTTTCTTT. As protein: CASSPQSGDTEAFF.

The V call is TRBV2, the J call TRBJ2-7; a weak D match, TRBD1 (5 bases). V was clipped by 4 bases and J by 1 base, with 8 bases between them. The CDR3 contains 13 residues. Germline V gene data show CDR1 as SNHLY and CDR2 as FYNNEI. The CDR3 spells CASSVKGSYEQYF. The CDR3 nucleotides read TGTGCCAGCAGTGTGAAGGGGTCCTACGAGCAGTACTTC. Drawing the rest from reference TRBV2 and TRBJ2-7, the complete variable domain is EPEVTQTPSHQVTQMGQEVILRCVPISNHLYFYWYRQILGQKVEFLVSFYNNEISEKSEIFDDQFSVERPDGSNFTLKIRSTKLEDSAMYFCASSVKGSYEQYFGPGTRLTVT.

A remark on this clone: This sample includes further DNA sequences coding for the same CDR3. The gene calls are TRBV5-1 and TRBJ2-3, with TRBD2 matching 12 bases. J was trimmed by 2 bases and V by 4 bases; bases with no gene match: 5. CDR1 and CDR2 from the germline V gene are SGHRS and YFSETQ. CDR3 length: 16 amino acids. The CDR3 loop reads CASSPGTSGFTDTQYF. The CDR3 DNA follows: TGCGCCAGCAGCCCTGGGACTAGCGGGTTCACAGATACGCAGTATTTT. Together with reference TRBV5-1 and TRBJ2-3, the CDR3 gives the full variable domain: KAGVTQTPRYLIKTRGQQVTLSCSPISGHRSVSWYQQTPGQGLQFLFEYFSETQRNKGNFPGRFSGRQFSNSRSEMNVSTLELGDSALYLCASSPGTSGFTDTQYFGPGTRLTVL.

This clone has just a few counts. The rearrangement joins TRBV9 to TRBJ2-1; 11 bases agree with TRBD2. Germline CDR1 SGDLS, CDR2 YYNGEE. CDR3 length equals 15 residues. With V trimmed by 0 bases and J by 8 bases, 4 bases remained unmatched. Written as DNA, the CDR3 is TGTGCCAGCAGCGTAGAACTAGCGGGAGCCTATGAGCAGTTCTTC. It yields the protein CASSVELAGAYEQFF. Full variable domain (rest looked up from reference TRBV9 and TRBJ2-1): DSGVTQTPKHLITATGQRVTLRCSPRSGDLSVYWYQQSLDQGLQFLIQYYNGEERAKGNILERFSAQQFPDLHSELNLSSLELGDSALYFCASSVELAGAYEQFFGPGTRLTVL.

The rearrangement links TRBV5-1 to TRBJ1-1; a possible D gene is TRBD1 (6 bases). Looked up from germline, CDR1 is SGHRS and CDR2 is YFSETQ. Trimming took off 1 base at V and 1 base at J, with 14 bases between the two ends. This CDR3 spans 16 amino acids. The CDR3 nucleotides read TGCGCCAGCAGCTTGCGGGGGCCAACAGGGAACACTGAAGCTTTCTTT. Translated: CASSLRGPTGNTEAFF.

The rearrangement joins TRBV9 to TRBJ1-1, with TRBD1 as a possible D gene (6 bases). Deletions cut 6 bases from V and 4 bases from J, with 16 bases between. The CDR3 runs to 14 residues. The V gene's germline CDR1 is SGDLS and CDR2 YYNGEE. The CDR3 DNA reads TGTGCCAGCAACAGGGTGGTCTCGAGCACTGAAGCTTTCTTT. Its protein product is CASNRVVSSTEAFF. Combining the CDR3 with reference TRBV9 and TRBJ1-1 gives the whole variable domain DSGVTQTPKHLITATGQRVTLRCSPRSGDLSVYWYQQSLDQGLQFLIQYYNGEERAKGNILERFSAQQFPDLHSELNLSSLELGDSALYFCASNRVVSSTEAFFGQGTRLTVV.

This clone was counted a few times. The chain employs TRBV5-8 and TRBJ1-1, with D possibly being TRBD1 (5 bases). Trimming cost V 4 bases and J 0 bases, with 13 bases left between them. The V gene's germline CDR1 is SGHTS and CDR2 YDEGEE. The CDR3 is 15 amino acids. The CDR3 spells CASSQGRLMNTEAFF. DNA for the CDR3: TGTGCCAGCAGCCAGGGACGGCTCATGAACACTGAAGCTTTCTTT.